This T cell receptor (beta chain) was identified in a study of T-cell reconstitution after alpha-beta-depleted transplantation in children. CDR1 is KGHSH and CDR2 is LQKENI in the germline V gene. The ends lost 3 bases at V and 4 bases at J; junction bases unmatched: 8. CDR3 length equals 15 residues. Findings and caveats of the study: At one year after transplant, newly produced T cells mostly accounted for T-cell counts and diversity. Reportedly, only several hundred clones from non-depleted graft cells drove alpha-beta T-cell counts at about two months. Surviving recipient cells, namely T cells and thymic progenitors, were the source of high day-60 TCRbeta diversity in some patients.

A word on this clonotype: Its antigen is currently unknown.

Construction of the TCRbeta library involved unique molecular identifiers. Using its own MiXCR run on the PCR reads, TCRdb lists one record per CDR3 protein. The data contain approximately 980,000 distinct CDR3 sequences, about 29% of them seen just once; the ten biggest clones take up about 28%. The J gene is TRBJ1-1, the V gene TRBV18; 7 bases line up with TRBD1. The material sequenced was PBMCs, mostly from graft donor cells, taken 360 days after TCRalphabeta/CD19-depleted stem cell transplant. The receptor was derived from a boy under two years old who had a stem cell transplant for SCID, so the T cells may come from the graft donor. CDR3 DNA sequence: TGTGCCAGCTCACCGCGACAGGGTGGGAGCACTGAAGCTTTCTTT. Protein product: CASSPRQGGSTEAFF. Full variable domain (rest looked up from reference TRBV18 and TRBJ1-1): NAGVMQNPRHLVRRRGQEARLRCSPMKGHSHVYWYRQLPEEGLKFMVYLQKENIIDESGMPKERFSAEFPKEGPSILRIQQVVRGDSAAYFCASSPRQGGSTEAFFGQGTRLTVV.